The rows below give T cell receptor beta chains drawn from one sample of a study of blood T cell repertoires in COVID-19. Some clones are missing from TCRdb's copy, which holds only in-frame ones; the method was immunoSEQ multiplex PCR. The data contain 450,000 to 600,000 clones, about 90% of them singletons. The sequenced material came from PBMCs or T cells enriched from blood (not recorded which). These receptors were collected from a woman aged 18-35 years who had recovered from COVID-19. The conserved cysteine and the conserved F or W are not part of the CDR3 here.

j_call v_call cdr3_aa
TRBJ2-3 TRBV9 ASSVVGSLSTDTQY
TRBJ1-1 TRBV19 ASSDRDTEAF
TRBJ1-1 TRBV5-6 ASSLIRGDTEAF
TRBJ1-3 TRBV5-1 ASSPMAGGGNTIY
TRBJ2-3 TRBV9 ASSPLDRETDTQY
TRBJ2-5 TRBV28 ASSWQVGETQY
TRBJ1-1 TRBV5-1 ASSFGEGTEAF
TRBJ1-2 TRBV5-1 ASSFTATKNYGYT
TRBJ1-2 TRBV5-8 ASSNQGRDYGYT
TRBJ1-1 TRBV19 ASSIWPNTEAF
TRBJ1-1 TRBV18 ASSPPVDSNTEAF
TRBJ2-2 TRBV2 ASSAPIRGGPGELF
TRBJ2-3 TRBV5-5 ASSKRGLDKTSTDTQY
TRBJ1-1 TRBV14 ASSPYTDRLNTEAF
TRBJ1-1 TRBV28 ASTVQGAYTEAF
TRBJ1-5 TRBV5-1 ASSFGTGLNQPQH
TRBJ1-2 TRBV5-4 ASSFGASGQEGGYT
TRBJ2-2 TRBV5-4 ASRDPSGGAGGELF
TRBJ1-2 TRBV19 ASSAGINNYGYT
TRBJ1-5 TRBV18 ASSPYRDQPQH
TRBJ2-1 TRBV30 AWELLPYNEQF
TRBJ1-1 TRBV30 AWSLERDAAEAF
TRBJ2-6 TRBV2 ASSVPGQGGSGANVLT
TRBJ2-3 TRBV2 ASSVPGGAVDTQY
TRBJ1-1 TRBV6-5 ASSYSSTGLITEAF
TRBJ1-5 TRBV2 ASTWTGGFSQPQH
TRBJ2-2 TRBV6-5 ASSYSWGAGELF
TRBJ1-3 TRBV24-1 ATSGQSGNTIY